This entry is about one TCR beta chain. Its cognate antigen is unknown. This sample was included in a study of T cells after posttransplantation cyclophosphamide. Germline CDR1 is GTSNPN and CDR2 is SVGIG (reference sequence). With V trimmed by 5 bases and J by 2 bases, 11 bases remained unmatched. The CDR3 length is 15 residues. Methotrexate plus calcineurin inhibitor accompanied controls' myeloablative marrow transplants; sampling was 1 year later. Whole-study results and caveats: TRB clonality was highly associated with recipient CMV seropositivity and reactivation.

Some clones are missing from TCRdb's copy, which holds only in-frame ones; the method was immunoSEQ multiplex PCR. This sample yields some 17,000 clones, of which approximately 80% are seen a single time; 2.8% belongs to the top ten. The sequence came from a young adult male patient who received an allogeneic stem cell transplant from an unrelated donor, was CMV-positive, and had acute and chronic GVHD. Some T cells here may be from the graft donor. The sample in question was PBMCs, obtained around 410 days after allogeneic stem cell transplant with calcineurin inhibitor and methotrexate. This sequence joins TRBV30 and TRBJ1-2, with 7 bases lining up with TRBD1. CDR3 loop: CAWGENRGRNYGYTF. CDR3 bases: TGTGCCTGGGGAGAGAACAGGGGAAGGAACTATGGCTACACCTTC. The whole variable domain, filled in from reference TRBV30 and TRBJ1-2, reads SQTIHQWPATLVQPVGSPLSLECTVEGTSNPNLYWYRQAAGRGLQLLFYSVGIGQISSEVPQNLSASRPQDRQFILSSKKLLLSDSGFYLCAWGENRGRNYGYTFGSGTRLTVV.